This TCR beta chain appears in the sequencing data of a study of radiotherapy plus CTLA-4 blockade in lung cancer. In germline, CDR1 is SGHNT, CDR2 YYREEE (reference sequence). The CDR3 runs 13 residues. V lost 0 bases and J 8 bases, leaving 11 bases between the germline ends. The assay was immunoSEQ multiplex PCR, and TCRdb's table has in-frame clones only and misses some. The data hold approximately 80,000 clones, with around 79% observed a single time. The V gene is TRBV5-4, the J gene TRBJ1-2, with D possibly being TRBD1 (5 bases). The input for sequencing was peripheral blood, taken from a patient treated with radiotherapy plus ipilimumab. The clonotype was recovered from a human donor with non-small cell lung cancer whose response to radiotherapy plus ipilimumab could not be evaluated. Some clones in this sample may be carry-over from other donors' samples. CDR3 region: CASSLEGTSGYTF. The CDR3 DNA follows: TGTGCCAGCAGCTTGGAGGGGACTAGCGGCTACACCTTC.